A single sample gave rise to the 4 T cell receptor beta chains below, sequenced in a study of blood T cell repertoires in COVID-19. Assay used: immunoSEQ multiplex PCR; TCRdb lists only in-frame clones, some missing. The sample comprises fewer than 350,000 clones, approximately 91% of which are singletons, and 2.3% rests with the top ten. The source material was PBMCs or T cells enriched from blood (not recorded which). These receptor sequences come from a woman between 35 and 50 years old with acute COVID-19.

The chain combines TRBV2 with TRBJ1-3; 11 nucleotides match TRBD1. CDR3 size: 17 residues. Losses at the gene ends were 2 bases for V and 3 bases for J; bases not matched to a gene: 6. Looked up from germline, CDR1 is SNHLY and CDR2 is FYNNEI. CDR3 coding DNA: TGTGCCAGCAGTGAAATCGGACAGGGGGCAGGTGGAAACACCATATATTTT. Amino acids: CASSEIGQGAGGNTIYF.

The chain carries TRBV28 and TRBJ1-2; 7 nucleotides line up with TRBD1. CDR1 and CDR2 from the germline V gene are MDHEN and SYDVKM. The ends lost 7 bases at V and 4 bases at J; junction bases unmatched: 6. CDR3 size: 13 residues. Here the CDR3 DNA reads TGTGCCAGCACCCCAGGGGGAGGCTATGGCTACACCTTC. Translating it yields CASTPGGGYGYTF.

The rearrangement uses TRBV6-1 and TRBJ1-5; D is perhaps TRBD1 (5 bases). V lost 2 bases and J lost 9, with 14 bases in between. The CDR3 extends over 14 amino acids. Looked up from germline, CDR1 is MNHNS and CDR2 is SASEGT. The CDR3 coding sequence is TGTGCCAGCAGTGAATTCGGGGGTTCGCGGCCCCAGCATTTT. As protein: CASSEFGGSRPQHF.

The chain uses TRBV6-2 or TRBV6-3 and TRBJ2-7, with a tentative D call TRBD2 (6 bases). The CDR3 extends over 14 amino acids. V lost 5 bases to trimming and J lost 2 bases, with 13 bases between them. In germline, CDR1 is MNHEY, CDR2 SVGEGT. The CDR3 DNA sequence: TGTGCCAGCAGTACCGGGACTCCCCCCTACGAGCAGTACTTC. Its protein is CASSTGTPPYEQYF.